A single sample is the source of the 14 T cell receptor beta chains below, sequenced in a study of blood T cell repertoires in COVID-19 (dated by TCRdb to the early 2020s). Library generation was performed with the immunoSEQ multiplex PCR assay. Imported from immuneACCESS, the table was reduced by TCRdb to in-frame sequences with V and J called. These copies leave out some clones; in studies compared against another copy, an unresolved V gene accounts for under half, and the cause of the remainder is not known. The sample yields about 210,000 clones; about four fifths were counted once. Of the sample, 8.5% to 10% falls within the top ten clones. The specimen was PBMCs or T cells enriched from blood (not recorded which). Receptor source: a woman aged 50 to 60 with acute COVID-19.

There are a few counts of this clone. V and J are TRBV20-1 and TRBJ1-4, with D possibly TRBD1 on 6 matching bases. Germline V gene data show CDR1 as DFQATT and CDR2 as SNEGSKA (reference sequence). CDR3 size: 11 residues. V lost 6 bases and J lost 11, with 13 bases in between. This chain's CDR3 is CSAEQGLKLFF. The CDR3 nucleotides are TGCAGTGCAGAACAGGGCTTGAAACTGTTTTTT.

The CDR3 here is CASSLLGQALGTDTQYF. Here the CDR3 DNA reads TGTGCCAGCAGCTTGTTGGGACAAGCCTTGGGCACAGATACGCAGTATTTT. V usage is TRBV7-9 and J usage is TRBJ2-3; possible D gene TRBD1, 6 bases. Deletions cut 3 bases from V and 1 base from J, with 17 bases between. The CDR3 length is 17 residues. Germline V gene lookup returns CDR1 SEHNR and CDR2 FQNEAQ (reference sequence). The full variable domain, completed using reference TRBV7-9 and TRBJ2-3, is DTGVSQNPRHKITKRGQNVTFRCDPISEHNRLYWYRQTLGQGPEFLTYFQNEAQLEKSRLLSDRFSAERPKGSFSTLEIQRTEQGDSAMYLCASSLLGQALGTDTQYFGPGTRLTVL.

This sequence joins TRBV28 and TRBJ2-7, with a tentative D call TRBD1 (5 bases). Germline loops: CDR1 MDHEN, CDR2 SYDVKM. The CDR3 is made up of 14 amino acids. The V end was cut by 6 bases, the J end by 9 bases, with 21 bases between. CDR3 DNA sequence: TGTGCCAGCAGCCGTGACAGCCCGTCCCGTAGGCAGTACTTC. Translation gives CASSRDSPSRRQYF. The full variable domain, in which reference TRBV28 and TRBJ2-7 provide the parts outside the CDR3, is DVKVTQSSRYLVKRTGEKVFLECVQDMDHENMFWYRQDPGLGLRLIYFSYDVKMKEKGDIPEGYSVSREKKERFSLILESASTNQTSMYLCASSRDSPSRRQYFGPGTRLTVT.

The CDR3: CASRGDTRGDYGYTF. The CDR3, as DNA: TGTGCCAGCAGGGGGGACACCCGCGGCGACTATGGCTACACCTTC. The chain carries TRBV28 and TRBJ1-2; weak D call: TRBD1 (6 bases). V lost 6 bases, J lost 3 bases, and 17 bases lay in between. The CDR3 extends over 15 amino acids. Germline V lookup: CDR1 MDHEN, CDR2 SYDVKM.

This chain connects TRBV5-4 to TRBJ2-5; 13 bases match TRBD2. The J segment lost 5 bases and the V segment lost 3 bases, leaving 7 bases of the junction unmatched. Germline-derived CDR1 and CDR2 are SGHNT and YYREEE (reference sequence). This CDR3 comprises 16 residues. The CDR3 region is CASSSKLAGGPETQYF. The CDR3 DNA reads as TGTGCCAGCAGCTCGAAACTAGCGGGAGGGCCGGAGACCCAGTACTTC.

The chain employs TRBV30 and TRBJ2-3; 9 nucleotides align to TRBD2. V gave up 5 bases and J gave up 4 bases; unmatched junction bases: 10. This CDR3 contains 15 residues. CDR1 is GTSNPN and CDR2 is SVGIG in the germline V gene (reference sequence). In DNA form, the CDR3 reads TGTGCCTGGGATTGGCTAGCGGGAAGCCCAGATACGCAGTATTTT. Translated, it gives CAWDWLAGSPDTQYF.

This chain joins TRBV19 and TRBJ2-5; D remains unclear. This CDR3 contains 16 residues. Germline V lookup: CDR1 LNHDA, CDR2 SQIVND (reference sequence). V lost 1 base, J lost 6 bases, and 18 bases lay in between. The CDR3 region is CASSIGATQFPKTQYF. The CDR3 DNA reads TGTGCCAGTAGTATAGGGGCCACCCAATTCCCCAAGACCCAGTACTTC.

This clone has more than one count but fewer than ten. V is TRBV19 and J is TRBJ1-4; D remains unclear. Germline assignment: CDR1 LNHDA and CDR2 SQIVND (reference sequence). With 3 bases removed from V and 4 bases from J, the gap between germline ends came to 18 bases. The length of the CDR3 is 17 residues. The CDR3 region is CASSIGSSGVFNEKLFF. In DNA, the CDR3 is TGTGCCAGTAGTATTGGTTCATCCGGGGTTTTTAATGAAAAACTGTTTTTT.

Here the CDR3 DNA reads TGTGCCAGCAGCTCGGGAATCGGGGGGACCTATGGCTACACCTTC. Translation gives CASSSGIGGTYGYTF. V and J are TRBV5-5 and TRBJ1-2; a possible D gene is TRBD1 (5 bases). Trimming cost V 3 bases and J 4 bases, with 16 bases left between them. The CDR3 runs to 15 residues. From germline, CDR1 is SGHKS and CDR2 YYEKEE (reference sequence).

This clone was seen just once. The rearrangement uses TRBV10-3 and TRBJ1-1; perhaps TRBD1 as D (5 bases). The V gene's germline CDR1 is ENHRY and CDR2 SYGVKD. This CDR3 spans 13 amino acids. V lost 6 bases and J 2 bases, leaving 10 bases between the germline ends. The CDR3 is CAISPTDNTEAFF. The CDR3 region has the DNA TGTGCCATCAGCCCGACAGATAACACTGAAGCTTTCTTT.

The chain is built from TRBV28 and TRBJ1-2, with D tentatively TRBD1 (6 bases). Trimming took 3 bases from V and 2 from J, leaving 22 bases between them. The CDR3 spans 18 residues. The germline V gene encodes CDR1 MDHEN and CDR2 SYDVKM. CDR3 DNA sequence: TGTGCCAGCAGTTTCGATAAGGGAGGGGGGACCAGGAACTATGGCTACACCTTC. This translates into CASSFDKGGGTRNYGYTF.

The rearrangement links TRBV2 to TRBJ2-2; no clear D gene. The V end was cut by 4 bases, the J end by 2 bases, with 5 bases between. CDR3 length: 13 residues. Germline V gives CDR1 SNHLY, CDR2 FYNNEI. The CDR3, as DNA: TGTGCCAGCAGTGTCCAAAACACCGGGGAGCTGTTTTTT. Residues: CASSVQNTGELFF.

This clone was detected only a few times. The chain employs TRBV11-1 and TRBJ2-7; 8 bases map to TRBD2. CDR1 and CDR2 (germline): SGHAT, FQDESV (reference sequence). This CDR3 has 15 amino acids. V shed 5 bases and J 0 bases; nucleotides not matched to a gene: 6. The CDR3 coding sequence is TGTGCCAGCAGCCCGAGACTAGCGAACTCCTACGAGCAGTACTTC. Its translation: CASSPRLANSYEQYF.

The V call is TRBV2, the J call TRBJ1-1; a weak D match, TRBD1 (6 bases). The length of the CDR3 is 15 residues. Germline V gene data show CDR1 as SNHLY and CDR2 as FYNNEI. The V gene lost 4 bases and the J gene lost 0 bases, with 12 bases spanning the gap. DNA of the CDR3: TGTGCCAGCAGTGTTACAGGGTCCATGAACACTGAAGCTTTCTTT. Translating it yields CASSVTGSMNTEAFF.